The T cell receptor beta chain described here comes from a study of T-cell memory formation after mild COVID-19. Overall study results and limits: Largely, contracting CD4+ clones fell within CM and EM, and contracting CD8+ clones within EMRA. Several responding clones turned up in pre-infection memory, indicating that cross-reactive memory may have taken part.

Germline CDR1 and CDR2: MNHNS and SASEGT. CDR3 length equals 15 residues. V was trimmed by 8 bases and J by 8 bases, leaving 19 bases between them. 5'RACE, which relied on constant-segment primers, yielded TCR alpha and TCR beta cDNA libraries carrying sample barcodes and UMIs. From the 5' RACE reads, TCRdb called clonotypes with MiXCR, one entry per CDR3 protein. The sample holds hundreds of thousands of distinct CDR3 sequences, approximately 16% seen once. With regard to this clonotype: The antigen is undetermined.

This TCR was sampled from a man younger than 35 who had mild COVID-19 (a few samples of this study predate the infection). Cell type and time point are not known. This chain uses TRBV6-1 with TRBJ1-6; no clear D. Sequenced sample: PBMCs or a T cell subset sorted from them (not recorded which). Here the CDR3 DNA reads TGTGCCAGCTTTCATTGGGGAGAGGTAGATTCACCCCTCCACTTT. It specifies CASFHWGEVDSPLHF.